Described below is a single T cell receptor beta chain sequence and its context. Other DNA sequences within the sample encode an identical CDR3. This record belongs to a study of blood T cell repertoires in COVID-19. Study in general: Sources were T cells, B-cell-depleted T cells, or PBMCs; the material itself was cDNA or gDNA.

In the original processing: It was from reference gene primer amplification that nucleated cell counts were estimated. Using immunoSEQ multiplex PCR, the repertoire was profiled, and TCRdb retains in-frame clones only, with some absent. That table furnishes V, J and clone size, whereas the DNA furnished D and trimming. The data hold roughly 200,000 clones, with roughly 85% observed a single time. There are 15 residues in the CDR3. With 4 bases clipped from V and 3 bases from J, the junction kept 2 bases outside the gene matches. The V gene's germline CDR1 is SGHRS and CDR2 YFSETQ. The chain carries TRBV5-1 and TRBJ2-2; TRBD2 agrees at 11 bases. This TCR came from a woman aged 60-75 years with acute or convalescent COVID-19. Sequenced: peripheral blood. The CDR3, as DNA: TGCGCCAGCAGCAGTAGCGGGAGGGACACCGGGGAGCTGTTTTTT. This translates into CASSSSGRDTGELFF.